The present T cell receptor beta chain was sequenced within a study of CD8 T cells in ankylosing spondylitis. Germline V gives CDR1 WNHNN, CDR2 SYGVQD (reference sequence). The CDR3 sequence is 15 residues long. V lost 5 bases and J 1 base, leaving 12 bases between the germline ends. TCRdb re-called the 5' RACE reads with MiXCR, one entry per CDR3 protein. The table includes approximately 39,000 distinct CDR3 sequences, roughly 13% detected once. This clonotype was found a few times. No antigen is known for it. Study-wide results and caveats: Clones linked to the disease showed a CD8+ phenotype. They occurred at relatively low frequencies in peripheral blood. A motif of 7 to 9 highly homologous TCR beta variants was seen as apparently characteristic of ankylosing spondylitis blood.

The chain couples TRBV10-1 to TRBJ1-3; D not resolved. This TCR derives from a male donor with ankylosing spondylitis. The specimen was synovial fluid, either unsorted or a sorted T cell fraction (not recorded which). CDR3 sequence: CASSLPRGSGNTIYF. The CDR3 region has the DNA TGCGCCAGCAGTTTGCCACGGGGTTCTGGAAACACCATATATTTT.